This T cell receptor beta chain was documented in a study of T cell changes during pregnancy in multiple sclerosis. Sequencing was performed with immunoSEQ multiplex PCR; in TCRdb, only in-frame clones are kept and a portion is missing. The sample carries 85,000 to 130,000 clones, almost 95% recorded once. Germline CDR1 is LGHNA and CDR2 is YNFKEQ. Trimming stripped 0 bases from V and 4 bases from J, with 12 bases between. The CDR3 is made up of 15 amino acids. This clone was observed a single time. This receptor was taken from a female donor with multiple sclerosis, enrolled in a pregnancy study. This chain connects TRBV4-2 to TRBJ1-2; perhaps TRBD1 as D (5 bases). The specimen comprised peripheral blood, sampled before pregnancy. The CDR3 region has the DNA TGTGCCAGCAGCCAAGACCGGACAAAAGGCTATGGCTACACCTTC. It codes for CASSQDRTKGYGYTF.